Listed below are T cell receptor beta chains from one sample, sequenced in a study of CXCR3-negative and CXCR3-positive naive CD8 T cells. TCRdb reprocessed the 5' RACE reads and stores each CDR3 protein as one record, lacking DNA. The sample includes under 150,000 distinct CDR3 sequences. Sequenced material: naive CXCR3+ CD8+ T cells from blood. Receptors originate from a human donor in good health. Some clones in this sample may be carry-over from other donors' samples. Both conserved end residues are part of each CDR3.

v_call	j_call	cdr3_aa
TRBV9	TRBJ2-3	CASSHHTRGLGEADTQYF
TRBV29-1	TRBJ2-7	CSVPAAGGRDEQYF
TRBV29-1	TRBJ1-2	CSVYWGGRLDGYTF
TRBV20-1	TRBJ1-2	CSASFPTGSNYGYTF
TRBV12-5	TRBJ2-5	CASGLVLGPYQETQYF
TRBV28	TRBJ1-1	CASSDDGYTEAFF
TRBV5-1	TRBJ2-2	CASSDSSNTGELFF
TRBV29-1	TRBJ1-1	CSVDNMNTEAFF
TRBV29-1	TRBJ2-7	CSAQGVRSYEQYF
TRBV27	TRBJ2-7	CASSFGTSGSSYEQYF
TRBV24-1	TRBJ1-1	CATSDWGHAEAFF
TRBV29-1	TRBJ2-7	CSVGLGHEQYF
TRBV21-1	TRBJ2-5	CASSNRDRQRQETQYF
TRBV5-6	TRBJ2-5	CASSLLAGGGETQYF
TRBV4-1	TRBJ2-4	CASSREIITADIQYF
TRBV6-1	TRBJ2-7	CASSDRLRVYEQYF
TRBV12-3/TRBV12-4	TRBJ2-1	CASSRNDEQFF
TRBV6-4	TRBJ2-1	CASSVLAEGGNEQFF
TRBV6-5	TRBJ2-1	CASSTGGLAYNEQFF
TRBV7-8	TRBJ2-1	CASSSPGQPYNEQFF
TRBV5-6	TRBJ2-1	CASSLARDPSPYNEQFF
TRBV9	TRBJ2-7	CASSQTGGFTYEQYF
TRBV7-6	TRBJ2-7	CASSLPGISGEQYF
TRBV5-1	TRBJ2-7	CASSWRRGYEQYF
TRBV27	TRBJ2-3	CASSPGAGGPSDTQYF
TRBV5-1	TRBJ1-5	CASSLGWGADQPQHF
TRBV19	TRBJ2-1	CASSWGSHEQFF
TRBV12-3/TRBV12-4	TRBJ2-7	CASSLSQSLEQYF
TRBV13	TRBJ2-7	CASSFRSSYEQYF
TRBV29-1	TRBJ2-7	CSVVDTDSHGNEQYF
TRBV4-2	TRBJ2-5	CASSNLEYRETQYF
TRBV2	TRBJ2-2	CASEGSGPGELFF
TRBV11-2	TRBJ2-1	CASSSTGEVAGNEQFF
TRBV12-3/TRBV12-4	TRBJ2-2	CASSLLTGTSGNTGELFF
TRBV13	TRBJ2-1	CASSSRGGPGEQFF
TRBV7-9	TRBJ1-3	CASRPGGNSGNTIYF
TRBV5-8	TRBJ2-1	CASSLTTGVDEQFF
TRBV10-3	TRBJ2-1	CAISESIRGLALDRYNEQFF
TRBV7-6	TRBJ2-3	CASSLGRWGNTDTQYF
TRBV9	TRBJ1-5	CASSVGGGGNQPQHF
TRBV5-1	TRBJ2-2	CASSGGRNTGELFF
TRBV5-1	TRBJ1-1	CASSFGTNTEAFF
TRBV27	TRBJ2-1	CASSLAGTYNEQFF
TRBV14	TRBJ2-1	CASSHRTSLPYNEQFF
TRBV12-3/TRBV12-4	TRBJ1-5	CASSQDTWSQHF
TRBV20-1	TRBJ2-7	CSARTGVAYEQYF
TRBV4-2	TRBJ2-7	CASSHLLVAESYEQYF
TRBV28	TRBJ2-7	CASREGQGIYEKYF
TRBV28	TRBJ2-5	CASSHTGVEETQYF